One and the same sample provided the 30 T cell receptor beta chains below, sequenced in a study of Ad26.COV2.S vaccination and SARS-CoV-2 variants (dated by TCRdb to 2020 to 2022). Libraries were made using the immunoSEQ multiplex PCR assay. Here the immuneACCESS table is served through TCRdb, limited to in-frame sequences with V and J called. Missing clones are a known gap in these copies; in checked studies unresolved V genes cover under half, and the rest lacks a known reason. For this sample the table gives under 550,000 clones, of which approximately 88% were detected only once. The ten largest account for less than 4.5% of the sample. The treatment or condition label, as the study defines it: roughly 18 received Ad26.COV2.S at low or high dose, single or two shots; five or six received placebo; per-sample allocation not given. Repertoires of vaccine and placebo recipients were sequenced from samples collected on day 63 after the first injection.

Specimen: peripheral blood, collected in a trial of Ad26.COV2.S vaccine versus placebo. These receptors all stem from a person between 18 and 65 years old who received the Ad26.COV2.S COVID-19 vaccine or a placebo.

The chain joins TRBV3-1 (or the pseudogene TRBV3-2) to TRBJ2-5; 8 bases line up with TRBD2. This CDR3 contains 16 residues. CDR1 LGHDT and CDR2 YNNKEL come from the germline V gene (reference sequence). Trimming at V came to 3 bases and at J to 6 bases, leaving 12 bases not matched to a gene. For the CDR3, the DNA is TGTGCCAGCAGCCACGCTATCGGGCGGGGGGTTAAGACCCAGTACTTC. Translating gives CASSHAIGRGVKTQYF.

In DNA form, the CDR3 reads TGTGCCAGCTCACCAGTAGCGGGGGTACCCAATGAGCAGTTCTTC. Translating it yields CASSPVAGVPNEQFF. This rearrangement joins TRBV18 to TRBJ2-1; 9 bases are shared with TRBD2. Germline V gene sequence: CDR1 KGHSH, CDR2 LQKENI. This CDR3 is 15 amino acids long. V dropped 2 bases and J dropped 6; count of bases not matched to a gene: 5. Full variable domain (remainder filled in from reference TRBV18 and TRBJ2-1): NAGVMQNPRHLVRRRGQEARLRCSPMKGHSHVYWYRQLPEEGLKFMVYLQKENIIDESGMPKERFSAEFPKEGPSILRIQQVVRGDSAAYFCASSPVAGVPNEQFFGPGTRLTVL.

V is TRBV28 and J is TRBJ2-1; D unclear. The CDR3 runs to 11 residues. Trimming pared 5 bases from V and 10 bases from J, leaving 9 bases between. CDR1 is MDHEN, CDR2 SYDVKM, per germline. In nucleotides, the CDR3 is TGTGCCAGCAGTCCTACAAACGAGCAGTTCTTC. Translated, it gives CASSPTNEQFF.

The V call is TRBV19, the J call TRBJ1-6; TRBD1 might be the D (5 bases). The CDR3 has 15 residues. Trimming shortened V by 5 bases and J by 6 bases, and 14 bases separated the two germline ends. The germline CDR1 and CDR2 sequences are LNHDA and SQIVND (reference sequence). The CDR3 protein is CASSAAGRGNSPLHF. CDR3 in DNA: TGTGCCAGTAGTGCCGCAGGGAGGGGTAATTCACCCCTCCACTTT. Full variable domain (outside the CDR3, taken from reference TRBV19 and TRBJ1-6): DGGITQSPKYLFRKEGQNVTLSCEQNLNHDAMYWYRQDPGQGLRLIYYSQIVNDFQKGDIAEGYSVSREKKESFPLTVTSAQKNPTAFYLCASSAAGRGNSPLHFGNGTRLTVT.

Note on this clone: This sample also contains other DNA sequences that code for the same CDR3. The gene calls are TRBV19 and TRBJ1-5, with 7 bases that match TRBD1. Germline V gives CDR1 LNHDA, CDR2 SQIVND (reference sequence). Trimming took 1 base from V and 2 from J; bases not matched to a gene: 2. The length of the CDR3 is 15 residues. CDR3 protein: CASSIGQGGNQPQHF. The CDR3 region has the DNA TGTGCCAGTAGTATAGGACAGGGAGGCAATCAGCCCCAGCATTTT.

The chain recombines TRBV5-1 with TRBJ1-3; the match to TRBD1 covers 7 bases. CDR1 is SGHRS and CDR2 is YFSETQ in the germline V gene. V dropped 4 bases and J dropped 1; count of bases not matched to a gene: 5. The CDR3 runs to 15 residues. The CDR3 nucleotides read TGCGCCAGCAGCCTCTCGGACAGGTCTGGAAACACCATATATTTT. As protein: CASSLSDRSGNTIYF.

V usage is TRBV7-9 and J usage is TRBJ2-7; possible D gene TRBD1, 6 bases. Germline V gene data show CDR1 as SEHNR and CDR2 as FQNEAQ (reference sequence). The V and J ends lost 4 bases and 6 bases respectively, with 19 bases between them. This CDR3 spans 15 amino acids. The CDR3 nucleotides read TGTGCCAGCAGCTCCGGCTACAGGGCGCGAGGCGAGCAGTACTTC. Amino acid sequence: CASSSGYRARGEQYF.

In DNA form, the CDR3 reads TGTGCCAGCAGCACAACAGGGGATTCCGATGGCTACACCTTC. Protein: CASSTTGDSDGYTF. The chain joins TRBV7-3 to TRBJ1-2, with 7 positions matching TRBD1. Germline V gene sequence: CDR1 SGHTA, CDR2 FQGTGA. V gave up 5 bases and J gave up 6 bases; unmatched junction bases: 9. The CDR3 is made up of 14 amino acids.

This sequence joins TRBV13 and TRBJ2-2, with 8 positions matching TRBD1. This CDR3 is built from 17 residues. In germline, CDR1 is PRHDT, CDR2 FYEKMQ (reference sequence). Unmatched junction bases numbered 13, after V lost 1 base and J lost 9 bases. CDR3 sequence reads: CASSLVQGARPERELFF. The CDR3 coding sequence is TGTGCCAGCAGCTTAGTGCAGGGGGCGCGTCCGGAAAGGGAGCTGTTTTTT.

This chain connects TRBV7-3 to TRBJ1-1, with D unresolved. The CDR3 extends over 14 amino acids. CDR1 and CDR2 from the germline V gene are SGHTA and FQGTGA. The V and J ends lost 2 bases and 1 base respectively, with 8 bases between them. CDR3 amino acids: CASSLLPENTEAFF. CDR3 DNA: TGTGCCAGCAGCTTATTACCAGAGAACACTGAAGCTTTCTTT.

The rearrangement joins TRBV19 to TRBJ1-2, with TRBD1 as a possible D gene (6 bases). In germline, CDR1 is LNHDA, CDR2 SQIVND (reference sequence). Trimming stripped 10 bases from V and 2 bases from J, with 11 bases between. The CDR3 extends over 12 amino acids. CDR3 nucleotide sequence: TGTGCCACCCGGACAGAAAACTATGGCTACACCTTC. This sequence encodes CATRTENYGYTF. The variable domain in full, completed from reference TRBV19 and TRBJ1-2, reads DGGITQSPKYLFRKEGQNVTLSCEQNLNHDAMYWYRQDPGQGLRLIYYSQIVNDFQKGDIAEGYSVSREKKESFPLTVTSAQKNPTAFYLCATRTENYGYTFGSGTRLTVV.

V and J are TRBV5-1 and TRBJ2-1; D is perhaps TRBD1 (7 bases). V dropped 4 bases and J dropped 4 bases, with 18 bases sitting between them. Germline V gene lookup returns CDR1 SGHRS and CDR2 YFSETQ. This CDR3 has 16 amino acids. The CDR3 region is CASSRNLQGTYNEQFF. CDR3 nucleotide sequence: TGCGCCAGCAGCCGGAACCTACAGGGGACTTACAATGAGCAGTTCTTC. The full variable domain, in which reference TRBV5-1 and TRBJ2-1 provide the parts outside the CDR3, is KAGVTQTPRYLIKTRGQQVTLSCSPISGHRSVSWYQQTPGQGLQFLFEYFSETQRNKGNFPGRFSGRQFSNSRSEMNVSTLELGDSALYLCASSRNLQGTYNEQFFGPGTRLTVL.

This clone was recorded only once. This chain connects TRBV18 to TRBJ2-7; D not certain. CDR3 size: 24 residues. Germline CDR1 reads KGHSH; CDR2 reads LQKENI. The ends were cut back, 10 bases at V and 3 bases at J, with 49 bases in the middle. CDR3 sequence: CAITAGWQSDTCVRDRKFFYEQYF. The CDR3 DNA is TGTGCCATTACAGCCGGATGGCAGTCCGATACCTGCGTGCGTGATAGAAAATTTTTCTACGAGCAGTACTTC.

The CDR3 reads CASSSGNQPQHF. The CDR3 DNA sequence: TGTGCCAGCAGCTCAGGGAATCAGCCCCAGCATTTT. The rearrangement joins TRBV5-6 to TRBJ1-5; tentatively, D is TRBD1 (5 bases). The CDR3 runs 12 residues. In germline, CDR1 is SGHDT, CDR2 YYEEEE. V lost 3 bases and J lost 4, with 5 bases in between.

V usage is TRBV10-3 and J usage is TRBJ2-1; 8 bases are a match to TRBD1. The germline gives CDR1 ENHRY, CDR2 SYGVKD. The CDR3 contains 11 residues. Germline trimming cut 10 bases from V and 9 bases from J; bases unmatched to any gene: 5. The CDR3 coding sequence is TGTGCCAGCCTTGACAGGGGTGAGCAGTTCTTC. This sequence encodes CASLDRGEQFF.

The J gene is TRBJ2-7, the V gene TRBV27; a weak D match, TRBD2 (6 bases). Trimming removed 2 bases at V and 0 bases at J, with 11 bases between. Germline V gene lookup returns CDR1 MNHEY and CDR2 SMNVEV (reference sequence). The CDR3 has 15 residues. The CDR3 loop is CASSLAAGHSYEQYF. The DNA of the CDR3 is TGTGCCAGCAGTTTAGCGGCGGGGCACTCCTACGAGCAGTACTTC.

The CDR3 region is CASSKVRQRNNQPQHF. CDR3 sequence (DNA): TGTGCCAGCAGCAAAGTCAGGCAACGAAACAATCAGCCCCAGCATTTT. The genes are TRBV21-1 and TRBJ1-5; the DNA was not compared with TRBD1, the D call given in the table. TRBV21-1 is recorded as a pseudogene. CDR3 length: 16 residues.

The J gene is TRBJ1-5, the V gene TRBV4-1; 7 nucleotides match TRBD1. V lost 0 bases and J lost 0; bases outside the gene matches: 8. CDR3 length: 18 residues. Germline loops: CDR1 MGHRA, CDR2 YSYEKL. The CDR3 DNA follows: TGCGCCAGCAGCCAAGAACAGGACAGGCAAAATAGCAATCAGCCCCAGCATTTT. Translation: CASSQEQDRQNSNQPQHF.

This chain links TRBV5-6 with TRBJ1-1; weak D call: TRBD1 (5 bases). Germline CDR1 reads SGHDT; CDR2 reads YYEEEE. The CDR3 covers 14 residues. Trimming cost V 1 base and J 4 bases, with 11 bases left between them. CDR3 region: CASSLLSGTTEAFF. CDR3 sequence (DNA): TGTGCCAGCAGCTTGCTTTCAGGGACCACTGAAGCTTTCTTT.

This clone was observed a single time. The CDR3 loop is CASSPSRGGEQYF. CDR3 in DNA: TGTGCCAGCAGCCCCAGCAGGGGCGGGGAGCAGTACTTC. The gene calls are TRBV11-3 and TRBJ2-7; TRBD1 is a possible D gene (6 bases). The CDR3 is made up of 13 amino acids. The germline gives CDR1 SGHNT, CDR2 YENEEA. V lost 5 bases, J lost 7 bases, and 15 bases lay in between.

The chain has TRBV15 and TRBJ2-1; D is possibly TRBD1 or TRBD2 (5 bases each). In germline, CDR1 is LNHNV, CDR2 YYDKDF (reference sequence). There are 17 residues in the CDR3. Deletions cut 2 bases from V and 7 bases from J, with 21 bases between. CDR3 protein: CATSRKSFGAFRNEQFF. CDR3 in DNA: TGTGCCACCAGCAGAAAATCGTTCGGGGCCTTCAGGAATGAGCAGTTCTTC. The variable domain in full, with the rest retrieved from reference TRBV15 and TRBJ2-1, is DAMVIQNPRYQVTQFGKPVTLSCSQTLNHNVMYWYQQKSSQAPKLLFHYYDKDFNNEADTPDNFQSRRPNTSFCFLDIRSPGLGDTAMYLCATSRKSFGAFRNEQFFGPGTRLTVL.

The rearrangement links TRBV27 to TRBJ2-4; TRBD2 matches at 7 bases. The CDR3 sequence is 21 residues long. V dropped 2 bases and J dropped 0; count of bases not matched to a gene: 19. Per germline, CDR1 MNHEY and CDR2 SMNVEV (reference sequence). The CDR3 region is CASSLIAAKGGVELAKNIQYF. CDR3 in DNA: TGTGCCAGCAGTTTAATTGCGGCCAAGGGAGGGGTTGAGTTAGCCAAAAACATTCAGTACTTC.

The chain couples TRBV2 to TRBJ2-1; 14 bases are a match to TRBD2. Germline CDR1 is SNHLY and CDR2 is FYNNEI. Trimming removed 6 bases from V and 2 bases from J; junction bases left unmatched: 3. The CDR3 length is 16 residues. CDR3 nucleotides: TGTGCCAGCAGGACTAGCGGGGGGGCGCCCTACAATGAGCAGTTCTTC. Translation gives CASRTSGGAPYNEQFF. Full variable domain (outside the CDR3, taken from reference TRBV2 and TRBJ2-1): EPEVTQTPSHQVTQMGQEVILRCVPISNHLYFYWYRQILGQKVEFLVSFYNNEISEKSEIFDDQFSVERPDGSNFTLKIRSTKLEDSAMYFCASRTSGGAPYNEQFFGPGTRLTVL.

This rearrangement joins TRBV4-1 to TRBJ1-3; D is possibly TRBD1 (6 bases). The germline V gene encodes CDR1 MGHRA and CDR2 YSYEKL. The V end lost 1 base, the J end lost 8 bases, and 12 bases lay between the germline ends. The CDR3 loop spans 14 amino acids. The CDR3 is CASSQGQGRYTIYF. CDR3 nucleotide sequence: TGCGCCAGCAGCCAAGGGCAGGGGAGATACACCATATATTTT.

The chain carries TRBV4-1 and TRBJ2-2; 12 bases are a match to TRBD2. Per the germline V gene, CDR1 is MGHRA and CDR2 is YSYEKL. Trimming removed 4 bases from V and 6 bases from J; junction bases left unmatched: 12. The CDR3 consists of 18 residues. The CDR3 DNA follows: TGCGCCAGCAGCCGCCTAGCGGGGGGGCCGTGGTTCCCCGGGGAGCTGTTTTTT. This sequence encodes CASSRLAGGPWFPGELFF.

The chain is built from TRBV9 and TRBJ2-3; 9 bases align to TRBD2. This CDR3 spans 16 amino acids. J was trimmed by 2 bases and V by 4 bases; bases with no gene match: 8. The V gene's germline CDR1 is SGDLS and CDR2 YYNGEE. Here the CDR3 reads CASSSLSGGPTDTQYF. The CDR3 nucleotides read TGTGCCAGCAGCTCTCTCAGCGGGGGGCCCACAGATACGCAGTATTTT.

The chain uses TRBV19 and TRBJ1-2, with D unclear. CDR3 length equals 15 residues. V lost 3 bases and J 4 bases, leaving 15 bases between the germline ends. CDR1 is LNHDA, CDR2 SQIVND, per germline (reference sequence). The CDR3 DNA reads as TGTGCCAGTAGTATCCCACCTATTCCGGTCTATGGCTACACCTTC. It translates to CASSIPPIPVYGYTF. Together with reference TRBV19 and TRBJ1-2, the CDR3 gives the full variable domain: DGGITQSPKYLFRKEGQNVTLSCEQNLNHDAMYWYRQDPGQGLRLIYYSQIVNDFQKGDIAEGYSVSREKKESFPLTVTSAQKNPTAFYLCASSIPPIPVYGYTFGSGTRLTVV.

V gene TRBV10-1 combines with J gene TRBJ2-5; 15 bases are a match to TRBD2. Looked up from germline, CDR1 is WNHNN and CDR2 is SYGVQD (reference sequence). Trimming took 8 bases from V and 5 from J; bases not matched to a gene: 9. The CDR3 loop spans 16 amino acids. CDR3 in amino acids: CASGGLAGGRRETQYF. As DNA, the CDR3 is TGCGCCAGCGGGGGACTAGCGGGGGGCCGCCGGGAGACCCAGTACTTC.

The chain links TRBV7-3 to TRBJ1-2; perhaps TRBD1 as D (6 bases). The CDR3 is 14 amino acids. Trimming pared 2 bases from V and 3 bases from J, leaving 10 bases between. Germline lookup yields CDR1 SGHTA and CDR2 FQGTGA. CDR3 coding DNA: TGTGCCAGCAGCTTAGGGGGGCCTGACTATGGCTACACCTTC. Its translation is CASSLGGPDYGYTF.

The V and J genes are TRBV6-5 and TRBJ1-6; D is undetermined. Germline loops: CDR1 MNHEY, CDR2 SVGAGI. The V gene lost 3 bases and the J gene lost 8 bases, with 14 bases spanning the gap. There are 15 residues in the CDR3. The CDR3 DNA reads as TGTGCCAGCAGTTATGCCCTGACATACCATTCACCCCTCCACTTT. Amino acids: CASSYALTYHSPLHF.